What follows is one T cell receptor (beta chain) and its context. Its specificity is not known. It was with random hexamers that roughly 0.45 to 1 ug RNA was reverse transcribed. Coverage of TCR beta CDR3 amplification by immunoSEQ multiplex PCR extended to 54 Vbeta and 13 Jbeta. One entry per CDR3 protein, called by TCRdb with MiXCR from the immunoSEQ multiplex PCR reads. Of roughly 190,000 distinct CDR3 sequences in the sample, approximately 95% are singletons; the top ten hold 0.1% to 0.12%. This record comes from a study of CD8 T cells in Susac syndrome. Study conclusions and caveats: The study recognized that the number of individuals in its TCR sequencing and HLA analysis was relatively small.

Trimming removed 6 bases from V and 2 bases from J, with 5 bases in between. The CDR3 contains 12 residues. Looked up from germline, CDR1 is MNHEY and CDR2 is SVGEGT. This clonotype originated in a human donor in good health. The specimen sequenced was CD4+ T cells from PBMCs. The genes are TRBV6-2 or TRBV6-3 and TRBJ1-5; a possible D gene is TRBD1 (5 bases). The CDR3 reads CASRQGNQPQHF. The CDR3 region has the DNA TGTGCCAGCAGACAGGGCAATCAGCCCCAGCATTTT.